These 14 T cell receptor beta chains were sequenced from one sample in a study of blood T cell repertoires in COVID-19. Assay: immunoSEQ multiplex PCR; the TCRdb copy retains only in-frame clones and omits some. Of around 200,000 clones in the sample, roughly 73% were seen once. What was sequenced was peripheral blood. Every receptor here comes from a woman older than 75 with active or convalescent COVID-19.

The rearrangement joins TRBV5-4 to TRBJ2-1; TRBD1 is a possible D gene (6 bases). CDR3 length equals 15 residues. Trimming took off 4 bases at V and 0 bases at J, with 11 bases between the two ends. Germline CDR1 and CDR2: SGHNT and YYREEE (reference sequence). CDR3: CASSRTGSSYNEQFF. For the CDR3, the DNA is TGTGCCAGCAGCCGAACAGGGAGCTCCTACAATGAGCAGTTCTTC.

This clone was seen just once. The rearrangement uses TRBV10-3 and TRBJ2-2; D is perhaps TRBD1 (6 bases). V was clipped by 4 bases and J by 4 bases, with 13 bases between them. The CDR3 spans 15 residues. CDR1 and CDR2 from the germline V gene are ENHRY and SYGVKD. The CDR3 protein is CAISGRGWGTGELFF. CDR3 bases: TGTGCCATCAGTGGCAGGGGCTGGGGCACCGGGGAGCTGTTTTTT.

This clone showed up just a few times. This sequence joins TRBV7-9 and TRBJ2-2; no definite D call. Germline values: CDR1 SEHNR, CDR2 FQNEAQ (reference sequence). The CDR3 is made up of 13 amino acids. V shed 8 bases and J shed 1 base, with 8 bases lying between them. The CDR3 loop reads CASGGRNTGELFF. The CDR3 DNA follows: TGTGCCAGCGGTGGCCGGAACACCGGGGAGCTGTTTTTT.

The V gene is TRBV6-5, the J gene TRBJ1-1; tentatively, D is TRBD1 (6 bases). Germline CDR1 reads MNHEY; CDR2 reads SVGAGI. V lost 5 bases to trimming and J lost 1 base, with 14 bases between them. The CDR3 covers 15 residues. CDR3 sequence (DNA): TGTGCCAGCAGTATACAGGGTTGGGAGAACACTGAAGCTTTCTTT. Translating it yields CASSIQGWENTEAFF.

This chain joins TRBV18 and TRBJ2-1; TRBD2 is a possible D gene (6 bases). CDR1 and CDR2 from the germline V gene are KGHSH and LQKENI. The CDR3 extends over 14 amino acids. Trimming removed 5 bases at V and 5 bases at J, with 13 bases between. CDR3 DNA: TGTGCCAGCTCAGGCTCGGGGGACCACAATGAGCAGTTCTTC. Its protein product is CASSGSGDHNEQFF.

The J gene is TRBJ1-4, the V gene TRBV6-5; D uncertain. Deletions cut 6 bases from V and 0 bases from J, with 5 bases between. CDR1 and CDR2 from the germline V gene are MNHEY and SVGAGI. This CDR3 has 13 residues. The CDR3 here is CASRGATNEKLFF. The CDR3, as DNA: TGTGCCAGCAGGGGCGCAACTAATGAAAAACTGTTTTTT.

This clone came up once. The chain couples TRBV7-9 to TRBJ2-7, with a possible D match to TRBD2 (7 bases). This CDR3 contains 13 residues. CDR1 and CDR2 (germline): SEHNR, FQNEAQ (reference sequence). V was clipped by 3 bases and J by 5 bases, with 11 bases between them. DNA for the CDR3: TGTGCCAGCAGCTTTACGGGGGGCAACGAGCAGTACTTC. Its protein is CASSFTGGNEQYF.

V gene TRBV28 combines with J gene TRBJ1-5, with TRBD1 matching over 9 bases. Germline values: CDR1 MDHEN, CDR2 SYDVKM. The CDR3 runs 15 residues. V trimming: 3 bases; J trimming: 8 bases; junction bases outside the gene matches: 8. In nucleotides, the CDR3 is TGTGCCAGCAGTTTGTACAGGGGGCGAATTAAGCCCCAGCATTTT. It translates to CASSLYRGRIKPQHF. Drawing the rest from reference TRBV28 and TRBJ1-5, the complete variable domain is DVKVTQSSRYLVKRTGEKVFLECVQDMDHENMFWYRQDPGLGLRLIYFSYDVKMKEKGDIPEGYSVSREKKERFSLILESASTNQTSMYLCASSLYRGRIKPQHFGDGTRLSIL.

V usage is TRBV25-1 and J usage is TRBJ2-3; 13 nucleotides align to TRBD2. Germline V gives CDR1 MGHDK, CDR2 SYGVNS. V lost 6 bases, J lost 5 bases, and 8 bases stayed unmatched. The CDR3 length is 16 residues. CDR3 coding DNA: TGTGCCAGCAGCCCCGAGGGACTAGCGGGGCAAGATACGCAGTATTTT. Translated: CASSPEGLAGQDTQYF.

This sequence joins TRBV29-1 and TRBJ1-5; possible D gene TRBD1, 5 bases. Trimming stripped 6 bases from V and 3 bases from J, with 12 bases between. The germline CDR1 and CDR2 sequences are SQVTM and ANQGSEA. The CDR3 is made up of 13 amino acids. CDR3 residues: CSVQENTNQPQHF. For the CDR3, the DNA is TGCAGCGTACAGGAGAACACCAATCAGCCCCAGCATTTT.

This chain connects TRBV25-1 to TRBJ2-2, with D tentatively TRBD1 (6 bases). Trimming removed 4 bases from V and 6 bases from J, with 21 bases in between. Germline V CDR1 and CDR2: MGHDK, SYGVNS. This CDR3 region has 17 residues. CDR3 coding DNA: TGTGCCAGCAGTGGAGTCAGGGGTCGTGGCCTACCCGGGGAGCTGTTTTTT. This codes for CASSGVRGRGLPGELFF.

This chain joins TRBV19 and TRBJ2-7; 13 bases line up with TRBD2. The germline V gene encodes CDR1 LNHDA and CDR2 SQIVND (reference sequence). This CDR3 region has 15 residues. Trimming cost V 5 bases and J 4 bases; bases outside gene matches: 5. The CDR3 is CASSATSGGAYEQYF. The CDR3 coding sequence is TGTGCCAGTAGTGCCACTAGCGGGGGGGCATACGAGCAGTACTTC.

The J gene is TRBJ2-1, the V gene TRBV5-1, with D perhaps TRBD1 (6 bases). The V gene lost 0 bases and the J gene lost 7 bases, with 14 bases spanning the gap. This CDR3 comprises 15 residues. CDR1 and CDR2 from the germline V gene are SGHRS and YFSETQ. This CDR3 reads CASSLAGYRENEQFF. The DNA for the CDR3 is TGCGCCAGCAGCTTGGCCGGTTACAGGGAGAATGAGCAGTTCTTC.

This clone came up a few times. The DNA of the CDR3 is TGTGCCAGCAGCTTAGTGTCCCAGGCCCCATATCAGCCCCAGCATTTT. This gives the protein CASSLVSQAPYQPQHF. The rearrangement uses TRBV7-2 and TRBJ1-5; D gene unclear. Trimming took 1 base from V and 5 from J, leaving 15 bases between them. In germline, CDR1 is SGHTA, CDR2 FQGNSA. The CDR3 is 16 residues long. The entire variable domain, with the rest obtained from reference TRBV7-2 and TRBJ1-5, is as follows: GAGVSQSPSNKVTEKGKDVELRCDPISGHTALYWYRQSLGQGLEFLIYFQGNSAPDKSGLPSDRFSAERTGGSVSTLTIQRTQQEDSAVYLCASSLVSQAPYQPQHFGDGTRLSIL.